A selection of T cell receptor beta chains follows, all from one sample in a study of response to subunit inactivated influenza vaccine. TCRdb fed the RT-PCR reads into MiXCR, producing one record per CDR3 protein. In the table there are 650,000 to 800,000 distinct CDR3 sequences, less than 20% of which are singletons. The specimen comprised PBMCs from blood, sampled more than 4 days after vaccination. The receptors originated from a man in his fifties who received an inactivated influenza vaccine. Each CDR3 is given with its conserved first and last residue. A D gene is named only where the DNA matches it firmly. Clone size, where shown, is once, few, many, or a class for clones that have expanded.

NA	TRBV29-1	many	TRBJ2-5	TGCAGCGTTCTTGGGGGGTTTACCCAAGAGACCCAGTACTTC	CSVLGGFTQETQYF
NA	TRBV29-1	few	TRBJ1-6	TGCAGCGTTGCTTCAGGGCCGAATTCACCCCTCCACTTT	CSVASGPNSPLHF
NA	TRBV12-3/TRBV12-4	few	TRBJ2-4	TGTGCCAGCAGTTTCGGGACAGCCAAAAACATTCAGTACTTC	CASSFGTAKNIQYF
NA	TRBV20-1	NA	TRBJ2-7	TGCAGTGCTAGAGATTGGGGGGGGCCTAGCTCCTACGAGCAGTACTTC	CSARDWGGPSSYEQYF
TRBD2	TRBV30	NA	TRBJ2-7	TGTGCCTGGAGTGTACGGGGGGTTTTGATACTGAACGAGCAGTACTTC	CAWSVRGVLILNEQYF
NA	TRBV20-1	NA	TRBJ1-6	TGCAGTGCTAGATCGTCACAGGGTGGTGGGAATTCACCCCTCCACTTT	CSARSSQGGGNSPLHF
NA	TRBV20-1	once	TRBJ1-5	TGCAGTGCTAGAATCGGCCCTTCGGCCGCCCAGCATTTT	CSARIGPSAAQHF
NA	TRBV4-2	NA	TRBJ2-7	TGTGCCAGCAGCCAAGATATTACCCGGGGGCCCTACGAGCAGTACTTC	CASSQDITRGPYEQYF
TRBD1	TRBV27	many	TRBJ2-6	TGTGCCAGCAGTTCTGATCAGGGGGCTCCCTCTTCTGGGGCCAACGTCCTGACTTTC	CASSSDQGAPSSGANVLTF
NA	TRBV7-9	NA	TRBJ1-1	TGTGCCAGCAGCTTAGTTGGGGGGGCCGTCCAGGACACTGAAGCTTTCTTT	CASSLVGGAVQDTEAFF
NA	TRBV4-2	NA	TRBJ2-5	TGTGCCAGCAGCCAAGAGCTCGGGGGCTCCCAGGAGACCCAGTACTTC	CASSQELGGSQETQYF
NA	TRBV29-1	few	TRBJ1-2	TGCAGCGTTGGAGGACTCGGGGCGGTTGGCTACACCTTC	CSVGGLGAVGYTF
TRBD1	TRBV7-9	NA	TRBJ2-5	TGTGCCAGCAGCTTGACAGGGGGTTTCCTGGAGACCCAGTACTTC	CASSLTGGFLETQYF
NA	TRBV28	NA	TRBJ1-4	TGTGCCAGCAGCCCGCGAGTCGGAGGGGTTATTACTAATGAAAAACTGTTTTTT	CASSPRVGGVITNEKLFF
NA	TRBV24-1	NA	TRBJ2-2	TGTGCCACCACGAGGCCGGACACCGGGGAGCTGTTTTTT	CATTRPDTGELFF
NA	TRBV25-1	NA	TRBJ2-2	TGTGCCAGCAGTGCCACGAACACCGGGGAGCTGTTTTTT	CASSATNTGELFF
NA	TRBV9	NA	TRBJ2-2	TGTGCCAGCAGCCCGCGACAGACCGGGGAGCTGTTTTTT	CASSPRQTGELFF
NA	TRBV15	NA	TRBJ2-5	TGTGCCACCAGTCCGGCCCAAGAGACCCAGTACTTC	CATSPAQETQYF
NA	TRBV11-1	NA	TRBJ2-5	TGTGCCAGCAGCTTAGACGTACCGGGGGTCGGAGAGACCCAGTACTTC	CASSLDVPGVGETQYF
NA	TRBV20-1	NA	TRBJ2-3	TGCAGTGCTAAACTAGGACTTGATACGCAGTATTTT	CSAKLGLDTQYF
TRBD2	TRBV12-3/TRBV12-4	NA	TRBJ2-3	TGTGCCAGCAGCCGGGAACTAGCGGGGGGGAGCACAGATACGCAGTATTTT	CASSRELAGGSTDTQYF
TRBD2	TRBV28	NA	TRBJ2-3	TGTGCCAGCAGTTCCCCCCCGCCTAGCGGGGGAAGAGGTACGCAGTATTTT	CASSSPPPSGGRGTQYF